A single TCR beta chain is shown here with its context. Its antigen is undetermined. Anyone with autoimmune disease history or systemic immunosuppression was excluded. The source of the sample is a study of OX40 agonist ivuxolimab in advanced cancers. Across the whole study: Patients were roughly 83% male with ages about 23 to 80, mean about 65.

CDR1 and CDR2 from the germline V gene are LNHDA and SQIVND (reference sequence). The CDR3 is 14 amino acids. V lost 5 bases and J 9 bases, leaving 17 bases between the germline ends. This table comes from immunoSEQ multiplex PCR, and its TCRdb copy is limited to in-frame clones, with some not included. Altogether about 80,000 clones are present, roughly nine tenths being singletons, with the ten largest covering roughly 4.9%. The study's findings and limits: Expanded clones were, on average, more numerous among CD8+ T cells than CD4+. At 0.1 to 3.0 mg/kg and by week 6, clonal expansion occurred in CD4+ and CD8+ blood T cells.

Sequenced material: CD4+ or CD8+ T cells sorted from blood, taken in a trial of the OX40 agonist ivuxolimab. The chain carries TRBV19 and TRBJ1-5; no firm D call. This clonotype originated in an adult with an advanced solid tumor such as melanoma, head and neck, liver or kidney cancer. CDR3 residues: CASSPRTPARPQHF. The CDR3 DNA sequence: TGTGCCAGTAGTCCCCGGACCCCGGCCCGGCCCCAGCATTTT.